Following are 11 T cell receptor beta chains from one sample sequenced in a study of T cell responses to AZD1222 COVID-19 vaccine. Only in-frame clones appear in the TCRdb table, and some are missing; sequencing was by immunoSEQ multiplex PCR. The data hold about 150,000 clones, with approximately 90% observed a single time. Sequenced here: peripheral blood, sampled 28 days after the second AZD1222 dose. The origin of the receptors is an adult who received the AZD1222 COVID-19 vaccine.

This chain uses TRBV6-5 with TRBJ2-1, with TRBD2 matching 12 bases. The CDR3 length is 15 residues. Germline V lookup: CDR1 MNHEY, CDR2 SVGAGI. Losses at the gene ends were 6 bases for V and 12 bases for J; bases not matched to a gene: 12. For the CDR3, the DNA is TGTGCCAGCAGGCCGGGACTAGCGGGCCCCTCAGGGCAGTTCTTC. Encoded protein: CASRPGLAGPSGQFF.

The V call is TRBV7-9, the J call TRBJ1-2; D unresolved. This CDR3 comprises 13 residues. The V end lost 1 base, the J end lost 4 bases, and 7 bases lay between the germline ends. The V gene's germline CDR1 is SEHNR and CDR2 FQNEAQ (reference sequence). The CDR3 is CASSLGQSYGYTF. The CDR3 DNA is TGTGCCAGCAGCTTAGGGCAGAGCTATGGCTACACCTTC. The variable domain in full, with the rest retrieved from reference TRBV7-9 and TRBJ1-2, is DTGVSQNPRHKITKRGQNVTFRCDPISEHNRLYWYRQTLGQGPEFLTYFQNEAQLEKSRLLSDRFSAERPKGSFSTLEIQRTEQGDSAMYLCASSLGQSYGYTFGSGTRLTVV.

V gene TRBV28 combines with J gene TRBJ1-1; D possibly corresponds to TRBD1 (5 bases). The V end was cut by 3 bases, the J end by 10 bases, with 15 bases between. CDR3 length: 13 amino acids. CDR1 is MDHEN and CDR2 is SYDVKM in the germline V gene. In DNA, the CDR3 is TGTGCCAGCAGTTTTCAAGAGGGGTCAGGAGCTTTCTTT. Its translation: CASSFQEGSGAFF.

The chain employs TRBV7-2 and TRBJ2-1, with 12 positions matching TRBD2. The CDR3 sequence is 15 residues long. Germline assignment: CDR1 SGHTA and CDR2 FQGNSA. Losses at the gene ends were 5 bases for V and 12 bases for J; bases not matched to a gene: 11. CDR3 sequence reads: CASSPASGRVQGQFF. The DNA of the CDR3 is TGTGCCAGCAGCCCCGCTAGCGGGAGGGTACAGGGGCAGTTCTTC. The variable domain in full, with the rest retrieved from reference TRBV7-2 and TRBJ2-1, is GAGVSQSPSNKVTEKGKDVELRCDPISGHTALYWYRQSLGQGLEFLIYFQGNSAPDKSGLPSDRFSAERTGGSVSTLTIQRTQQEDSAVYLCASSPASGRVQGQFFGPGTRLTVL.

V and J are TRBV6-5 and TRBJ2-7, with no clear D. CDR1 and CDR2 from the germline V gene are MNHEY and SVGAGI. V lost 6 bases, J lost 3 bases, and 6 bases lay in between. CDR3 length: 11 residues. For the CDR3, the DNA is TGTGCCAGCAGGACTGACTACGAGCAGTACTTC. This codes for CASRTDYEQYF.

The chain employs TRBV18 and TRBJ2-3; 8 bases are shared with TRBD2. Per the germline V gene, CDR1 is KGHSH and CDR2 is LQKENI. This CDR3 has 15 amino acids. Losses at the gene ends were 3 bases for V and 1 base for J; bases not matched to a gene: 3. The CDR3 protein is CASSPSGTGTDTQYF. DNA for the CDR3: TGTGCCAGCTCACCTAGCGGGACTGGCACAGATACGCAGTATTTT.

The chain links TRBV5-1 to TRBJ2-1; 9 positions match TRBD2. V shed 4 bases and J 8 bases; nucleotides not matched to a gene: 22. The germline CDR1 and CDR2 sequences are SGHRS and YFSETQ. CDR3 length equals 19 residues. The CDR3 sequence is CASSPGRLAGKPEDDEQFF. In nucleotides, the CDR3 is TGCGCCAGCAGCCCCGGGCGGCTAGCGGGGAAACCCGAGGACGATGAGCAGTTCTTC.

This clone was picked up one time. CDR3 region: CASSLVGAGSGVLNQPQHF. In DNA form, the CDR3 reads TGTGCCAGCAGCTTAGTTGGTGCCGGATCAGGGGTCTTAAATCAGCCCCAGCATTTT. The chain has TRBV7-2 and TRBJ1-5, with D perhaps matching TRBD1 (6 bases). This CDR3 has 19 residues. Trimming stripped 1 base from V and 4 bases from J, with 23 bases between. The germline V gene has CDR1 SGHTA and CDR2 FQGNSA.

This chain uses TRBV11-2 with TRBJ1-3; D perhaps matches TRBD1 (6 bases). This CDR3 is 15 amino acids long. Germline lookup yields CDR1 SGHAT and CDR2 FQNNGV. V was pared by 0 bases and J by 4 bases, with 10 bases between. The CDR3 loop is CASSLDGTQGNTIYF. The DNA of the CDR3 is TGTGCCAGCAGCTTAGATGGGACACAAGGAAACACCATATATTTT.

The rearrangement uses TRBV27 and TRBJ2-1, with TRBD2 identical over 11 bases. The CDR3 covers 16 residues. Germline values: CDR1 MNHEY, CDR2 SMNVEV (reference sequence). The V segment lost 1 base and the J segment 5 bases; nucleotides outside the gene matches: 4. The CDR3 loop is CASSLLELAGDNEQFF. DNA for the CDR3: TGTGCCAGCAGTTTATTAGAACTAGCGGGAGACAATGAGCAGTTCTTC.

V is TRBV2 and J is TRBJ1-5; D is unclear. The germline V and J ends were trimmed by 1 base and 7 bases, with 11 bases remaining between them. The CDR3 totals 14 residues. The germline V gene encodes CDR1 SNHLY and CDR2 FYNNEI. CDR3 protein: CASSEVGVRQPQHF. CDR3 DNA: TGTGCCAGCAGTGAAGTCGGGGTAAGACAGCCCCAGCATTTT. Full variable domain (rest looked up from reference TRBV2 and TRBJ1-5): EPEVTQTPSHQVTQMGQEVILRCVPISNHLYFYWYRQILGQKVEFLVSFYNNEISEKSEIFDDQFSVERPDGSNFTLKIRSTKLEDSAMYFCASSEVGVRQPQHFGDGTRLSIL.